The 18 T cell receptor beta chains below come from one sample, sequenced in a study of cytomegalovirus exposure and HLA in healthy donors. PCR employed 60 Vbeta and 13 Jbeta primers. Data came from immunoSEQ multiplex PCR; TCRdb stores just in-frame clones and leaves some out. The table has about 130,000 clones, about 79% seen once. The specimen sequenced was PBMCs. The receptors shown here come from a man aged 45-65 years in good health and CMV-seronegative.

J is TRBJ1-4 and V is TRBV5-4; D is unclear. CDR1 is SGHNT and CDR2 is YYREEE in the germline V gene (reference sequence). V was pared by 0 bases and J by 8 bases, with 11 bases between. There are 14 residues in the CDR3. The CDR3 DNA reads as TGTGCCAGCAGCTTGGGCCCAACGGAGGAAAAACTGTTTTTT. Protein: CASSLGPTEEKLFF.

The chain joins TRBV18 to TRBJ2-1, with TRBD1 identical over 9 bases. This CDR3 is 15 amino acids long. CDR1 KGHSH and CDR2 LQKENI come from the germline V gene. V was clipped by 4 bases and J by 5 bases; unmatched bases: 6. CDR3 region: CASSLRQGEDNEQFF. The DNA for the CDR3 is TGTGCCAGCTCACTGAGACAGGGGGAGGACAATGAGCAGTTCTTC.

A remark on this clone: A read error may account for a junction end that differs from germline. The V and J genes are TRBV7-9 and TRBJ1-6; TRBD1 agrees at 7 bases. Germline assignment: CDR1 SEHNR and CDR2 FQNEAQ (reference sequence). This CDR3 is 14 amino acids long. The CDR3 loop is CSSTQGDLNSPLHF. CDR3 coding DNA: TGTTCCAGCACCCAGGGGGATCTCAATTCACCCCTCCACTTT.

For this clone: An end of the junction does not agree with germline; a read error may underlie this. This chain uses TRBV7-9 with TRBJ1-3; D call uncertain. Germline-derived CDR1 and CDR2 are SEHNR and FQNEAQ (reference sequence). CDR3 length equals 14 residues. The CDR3 loop is CSSRPTSSGNTIYF. Here the CDR3 DNA reads TGTTCCAGCAGACCAACAAGTTCTGGAAACACCATATATTTT.

The chain has TRBV2 and TRBJ1-5; TRBD1 is a possible D gene (6 bases). The CDR3 is 15 amino acids. Looked up from germline, CDR1 is SNHLY and CDR2 is FYNNEI. V lost 7 bases and J lost 4, with 17 bases in between. The CDR3 DNA is TGTGCCAGCACCCCCGGGGACAACGCTAATCAGCCCCAGCATTTT. Its protein is CASTPGDNANQPQHF.

CDR3 nucleotide sequence: TGTGCCAGTAGTACCACTCCAGGGTCGCAAGAGACCCAGTACTTC. Protein: CASSTTPGSQETQYF. The V gene is TRBV19, the J gene TRBJ2-5; TRBD1 might be the D (5 bases). The CDR3 contains 15 residues. V lost 4 bases and J 2 bases, leaving 14 bases between the germline ends. CDR1 LNHDA and CDR2 SQIVND come from the germline V gene (reference sequence).

The V call is TRBV15, the J call TRBJ1-3; unclear D gene. CDR1 is LNHNV, CDR2 YYDKDF, per germline (reference sequence). The CDR3 is made up of 15 amino acids. With 1 base removed from V and 0 bases from J, the gap between germline ends came to 7 bases. Written as DNA, the CDR3 is TGTGCCACCAGCAGAGTACGGAGCTCTGGAAACACCATATATTTT. It yields the protein CATSRVRSSGNTIYF. The full variable domain, with the rest looked up from reference TRBV15 and TRBJ1-3, is DAMVIQNPRYQVTQFGKPVTLSCSQTLNHNVMYWYQQKSSQAPKLLFHYYDKDFNNEADTPDNFQSRRPNTSFCFLDIRSPGLGDTAMYLCATSRVRSSGNTIYFGEGSWLTVV.

This clone was recorded only once. The chain has TRBV2 and TRBJ1-5; 7 positions agree with TRBD1. The CDR3 contains 14 residues. The V gene end was trimmed by 1 base and the J gene end by 5 bases; junction bases not matched to a gene: 2. Germline lookup yields CDR1 SNHLY and CDR2 FYNNEI. The chain's CDR3 is CASSEVTGYQPQHF. Here the CDR3 DNA reads TGTGCCAGCAGTGAAGTGACAGGGTATCAGCCCCAGCATTTT.

This chain connects TRBV9 to TRBJ2-3; TRBD2 matches 7 bases. This CDR3 is 16 amino acids long. The germline CDR1 and CDR2 sequences are SGDLS and YYNGEE. V gave up 2 bases and J gave up 2 bases; unmatched junction bases: 8. The DNA of the CDR3 is TGTGCCAGCAGCGTGAGCGGGGCCTTTATCACAGATACGCAGTATTTT. This translates into CASSVSGAFITDTQYF.

This chain joins TRBV7-3 and TRBJ2-2; 8 bases match TRBD2. J lost 7 bases, V lost 9 bases, and 10 bases had no gene match. This CDR3 comprises 14 residues. From germline, CDR1 is SGHTA and CDR2 FQGTGA. Written as DNA, the CDR3 is TGTGCCAGTGCAGTGGCGGGGGGCGGCGGGGAGCTGTTTTTT. It translates to CASAVAGGGGELFF.

J is TRBJ2-7 and V is TRBV7-8; D might be TRBD2 (5 bases). CDR3 length equals 15 residues. With 5 bases removed from V and 5 bases from J, the gap between germline ends came to 19 bases. Per germline, CDR1 SGHVS and CDR2 FQNEAQ. CDR3 nucleotide sequence: TGTGCCAGCAGCGCCCACGGACTTCTCCTCGACGAGCAGTACGTC. The encoded protein is CASSAHGLLLDEQYV.

The V gene is TRBV7-9, the J gene TRBJ1-1; D gene ambiguous. CDR3 length: 15 amino acids. The germline gives CDR1 SEHNR, CDR2 FQNEAQ (reference sequence). Trimming stripped 1 base from V and 3 bases from J, with 12 bases between. The CDR3 nucleotides read TGTGCCAGCAGCTTAGGGTCCTCGGGATACACTGAAGCTTTCTTT. Residues: CASSLGSSGYTEAFF.

Only a few counts were recorded for this clone. Additional DNA sequences in this sample encode the identical CDR3. This rearrangement joins TRBV29-1 to TRBJ2-2; 7 positions agree with TRBD2. Germline CDR1 SQVTM, CDR2 ANQGSEA. With 4 bases clipped from V and 6 bases from J, the junction kept 2 bases outside the gene matches. The CDR3 extends over 12 amino acids. The CDR3 here is CSVVRGSGELFF. CDR3 DNA: TGCAGCGTTGTGCGGGGGTCCGGGGAGCTGTTTTTT.

V and J are TRBV13 and TRBJ2-7, with a weak D call TRBD1 (7 bases). Trimming left V 0 bases short and J 5 bases short, with 14 bases between. Germline loops: CDR1 PRHDT, CDR2 FYEKMQ (reference sequence). CDR3 length: 15 amino acids. CDR3 region: CASSLGRRGRDEQYF. DNA of the CDR3: TGTGCCAGCAGCTTAGGGAGGAGGGGGCGGGACGAGCAGTACTTC.

This chain joins TRBV9 and TRBJ2-1; 11 bases are shared with TRBD2. V lost 4 bases to trimming and J lost 4 bases; unmatched junction nucleotides: 10. The CDR3 spans 17 residues. Germline V gives CDR1 SGDLS, CDR2 YYNGEE. The CDR3 reads CASSPLMTSGVYNEQFF. In DNA form, the CDR3 reads TGTGCCAGCAGCCCGCTTATGACTAGCGGGGTTTACAATGAGCAGTTCTTC.

This rearrangement joins TRBV5-4 to TRBJ2-7; 8 bases align to TRBD1. The CDR3 spans 15 residues. V lost 4 bases, J lost 5 bases, and 11 bases stayed unmatched. CDR1 is SGHNT and CDR2 is YYREEE in the germline V gene (reference sequence). CDR3 bases: TGTGCCAGCAGCCCGGGTGGGACAGGCGAGAACGAGCAGTACTTC. Protein sequence: CASSPGGTGENEQYF.

In this sample, this clone turned up a few times. The rearrangement uses TRBV19 and TRBJ1-1; 10 bases agree with TRBD1. With 4 bases clipped from V and 0 bases from J, the junction kept 2 bases outside the gene matches. Germline V gene data show CDR1 as LNHDA and CDR2 as SQIVND (reference sequence). This CDR3 has 15 residues. CDR3 region: CASSRTGGMNTEAFF. CDR3 coding DNA: TGTGCCAGTAGTAGGACAGGGGGGATGAACACTGAAGCTTTCTTT.

The chain joins TRBV5-4 to TRBJ2-5; D remains unclear. In germline, CDR1 is SGHNT, CDR2 YYREEE (reference sequence). The CDR3 is 15 residues long. Deletions cut 0 bases from V and 4 bases from J, with 13 bases between. The CDR3 DNA reads TGTGCCAGCAGCTTGGCCGTTGGCGGTGGAGAGACCCAGTACTTC. Protein product: CASSLAVGGGETQYF.